These T cell receptor beta chains were read from a single sample in a study of CD8 T cells in ankylosing spondylitis. TCRdb called the 5' RACE reads again in MiXCR, with one record for every CDR3 protein. The sample records roughly 450,000 distinct CDR3 sequences, about 25% being singletons. The sample taken for sequencing was blood, either unsorted or a sorted T cell fraction (not recorded which). The receptors were sampled from a male donor with ankylosing spondylitis. The CDR3 runs from the conserved cysteine through the conserved F or W. A D gene is named only where the DNA matches it firmly. Clone size is stated in some rows and not others, as once, few, many or a class when expanded.

d_call	v_call	clone_size	j_call	cdr3_aa	cdr3_nt
-	TRBV3-1	few	TRBJ1-1	CASSRGGGPTEAFF	TGTGCCAGCAGCCGCGGGGGGGGCCCCACTGAAGCTTTCTTT
TRBD1	TRBV19	-	TRBJ1-2	CASTPTQGAYGYTF	TGTGCCAGTACCCCAACCCAGGGGGCCTATGGCTACACCTTC
TRBD2	TRBV6-1	once	TRBJ2-6	CASSEEMWREAGSGANVLTF	TGTGCCAGCAGTGAAGAAATGTGGCGGGAGGCCGGATCTGGGGCCAACGTCCTGACTTTC
-	TRBV29-1	-	TRBJ1-2	CSVEDTGGGYTF	TGCAGCGTTGAAGATACTGGGGGTGGCTACACCTTC
TRBD1	TRBV25-1	few	TRBJ1-1	CASRGQGKTEAFF	TGTGCCAGCCGGGGACAGGGAAAGACTGAAGCTTTCTTT
-	TRBV11-2	-	TRBJ2-1	CASSPPAKGFGNEQFF	TGTGCCAGCAGCCCCCCTGCGAAGGGGTTCGGCAATGAGCAGTTCTTC
TRBD2	TRBV5-1	few	TRBJ2-1	CASNPTSGYNEQFF	TGCGCCAGTAACCCCACTAGCGGTTACAATGAGCAGTTCTTC
TRBD2	TRBV5-1	-	TRBJ2-3	CASSLIAGEGAGTQYF	TGCGCCAGCAGCTTGATAGCGGGAGAGGGGGCCGGTACGCAGTATTTT
-	TRBV2	-	TRBJ2-5	CASSPGLLETQYF	TGTGCCAGCAGTCCGGGACTTTTAGAGACCCAGTACTTC
-	TRBV7-9	-	TRBJ2-7	CASSLGTNREQYF	TGTGCCAGCAGCTTAGGGACAAATCGGGAGCAGTACTTC
-	TRBV6-5	-	TRBJ1-2	CASSLWGHDLPYGYTF	TGTGCCAGCAGTTTATGGGGACACGACCTCCCCTATGGCTACACCTTC
TRBD2	TRBV2	few	TRBJ2-2	CASSDQGGTGELFF	TGTGCCAGCAGTGACCAGGGAGGGACCGGGGAGCTGTTTTTT
-	TRBV20-1	few	TRBJ2-5	CSARSWAEETQYF	TGCAGTGCTAGATCGTGGGCGGAGGAGACCCAGTACTTC
-	TRBV2	-	TRBJ2-7	CASSITAYEQYF	TGTGCCAGCAGTATCACAGCATACGAGCAGTACTTC
-	TRBV5-1	few	TRBJ2-1	CASSSYRVSEQFF	TGCGCCAGCAGCTCCTACAGGGTCTCCGAGCAGTTCTTC
-	TRBV6-2/TRBV6-3	few	TRBJ1-5	CASTSGTSDSNQPQHF	TGTGCCAGCACCTCCGGGACGTCTGATAGCAATCAGCCCCAGCATTTT
-	TRBV5-1	many	TRBJ2-3	CASSSGQPRDTQYF	TGCGCCAGCAGCTCCGGACAGCCCCGTGATACGCAGTATTTT
-	TRBV5-6	few	TRBJ1-1	CASSFLLNTEAFF	TGTGCCAGCAGCTTTCTCCTGAACACTGAAGCTTTCTTT
TRBD2	TRBV20-1	-	TRBJ2-1	CSALTPGLAGYYNEQFF	TGCAGTGCCCTAACCCCCGGACTAGCGGGATACTACAATGAGCAGTTCTTC
-	TRBV4-2	-	TRBJ2-4	CASSQEGNRLAKNIQYF	TGTGCCAGCAGCCAAGAAGGAAATAGACTAGCCAAAAACATTCAGTACTTC
-	TRBV11-3	few	TRBJ1-3	CASSLVGAIYSSSGNTIYF	TGTGCCAGCAGCTTAGTAGGGGCAATCTACAGCTCCTCTGGAAACACCATATATTTT
-	TRBV10-3	-	TRBJ1-1	CAISAGGSSEAFF	TGTGCCATCAGTGCGGGAGGATCTTCTGAAGCTTTCTTT
-	TRBV5-1	-	TRBJ2-2	CASSFLPGADTGELFF	TGCGCCAGCAGCTTTCTTCCGGGGGCGGACACCGGGGAGCTGTTTTTT
-	TRBV7-2	-	TRBJ1-3	CASSLDPAGNTIYF	TGTGCCAGCAGCTTAGATCCGGCCGGAAACACCATATATTTT
-	TRBV20-1	few	TRBJ2-4	CSAPVAAKNIQYF	TGCAGTGCCCCCGTCGCAGCCAAAAACATTCAGTACTTC
TRBD1	TRBV27	-	TRBJ2-7	CASSKIPGTGLYEQYF	TGTGCCAGCAGTAAAATCCCCGGGACAGGCCTCTACGAGCAGTACTTC
-	TRBV27	-	TRBJ2-3	CASRPLWRRRGTDTQYF	TGTGCCAGCAGACCTCTTTGGAGGCGTAGGGGCACAGATACGCAGTATTTT
TRBD2	TRBV11-2	-	TRBJ2-1	CASSLEVAGLLTLSYNEQFF	TGTGCCAGCAGCTTAGAGGTAGCGGGACTCTTGACGCTGTCCTACAATGAGCAGTTCTTC
TRBD1	TRBV20-1	-	TRBJ1-1	CSARGEGQGARGTEAFF	TGCAGTGCTAGAGGGGAAGGACAGGGGGCGCGGGGCACTGAAGCTTTCTTT
-	TRBV5-1	once	TRBJ2-2	CASSLRGIGELFF	TGCGCCAGCAGCTTGAGGGGCATCGGGGAGCTGTTTTTT
TRBD1	TRBV12-3/TRBV12-4	few	TRBJ1-1	CASSPRDRNTEAFF	TGTGCCAGCAGTCCGAGGGACAGAAACACTGAAGCTTTCTTT
TRBD2	TRBV20-1	-	TRBJ2-1	CSARATAGVRNEQFF	TGCAGTGCTAGAGCCACAGCGGGAGTGCGGAATGAGCAGTTCTTC
TRBD1	TRBV5-6	-	TRBJ1-2	CASSTRGQVYGYTF	TGTGCCAGCAGCACCAGGGGGCAAGTCTATGGCTACACCTTC
-	TRBV12-3/TRBV12-4	few	TRBJ1-1	CASSLGANMNTEAFF	TGTGCCAGCAGTTTAGGGGCTAATATGAACACTGAAGCTTTCTTT
TRBD2	TRBV12-3/TRBV12-4	-	TRBJ2-7	CASSWGTSGIYEQYF	TGTGCCAGCAGTTGGGGGACTAGCGGGATCTACGAGCAGTACTTC
TRBD1	TRBV15	-	TRBJ1-2	CATSSWDRGDYGYTF	TGTGCCACCAGCAGTTGGGACAGGGGGGACTATGGCTACACCTTC
-	TRBV24-1	few	TRBJ2-1	CATSDGTRLYNEQFF	TGTGCCACCAGTGATGGCACCCGGCTATACAATGAGCAGTTCTTC
-	TRBV27	once	TRBJ2-5	CASSSPAGTQYF	TGTGCCAGCAGTTCCCCGGCAGGGACCCAGTACTTC